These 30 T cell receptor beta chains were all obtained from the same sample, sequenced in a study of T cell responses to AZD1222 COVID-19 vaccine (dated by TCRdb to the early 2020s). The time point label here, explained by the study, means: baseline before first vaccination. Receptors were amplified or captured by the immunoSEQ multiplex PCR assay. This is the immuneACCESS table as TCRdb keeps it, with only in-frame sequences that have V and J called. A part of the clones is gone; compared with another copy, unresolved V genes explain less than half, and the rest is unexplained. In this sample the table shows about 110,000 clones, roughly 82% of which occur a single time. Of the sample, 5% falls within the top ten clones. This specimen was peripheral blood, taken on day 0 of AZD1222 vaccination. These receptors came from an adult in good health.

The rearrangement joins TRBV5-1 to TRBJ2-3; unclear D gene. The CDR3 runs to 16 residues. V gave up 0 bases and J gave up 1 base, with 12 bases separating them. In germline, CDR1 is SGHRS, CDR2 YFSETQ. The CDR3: CASSLGSLSGTDTQYF. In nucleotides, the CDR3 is TGCGCCAGCAGCTTGGGGTCCCTCTCGGGCACAGATACGCAGTATTTT.

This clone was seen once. In DNA form, the CDR3 reads TGTGCCTGGGGGGCCGGCAAAAACTATGGCTACACCTTC. Its translation is CAWGAGKNYGYTF. This chain links TRBV30 with TRBJ1-2; TRBD1 is a possible D gene (5 bases). Deletions cut 5 bases from V and 2 bases from J, with 12 bases between. Germline loops: CDR1 GTSNPN, CDR2 SVGIG (reference sequence). The CDR3 is 13 amino acids.

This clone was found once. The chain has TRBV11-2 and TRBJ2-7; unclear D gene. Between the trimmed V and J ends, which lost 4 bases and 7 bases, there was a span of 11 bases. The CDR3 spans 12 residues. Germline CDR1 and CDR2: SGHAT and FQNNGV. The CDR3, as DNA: TGTGCCAGCAGCTACGGCCAGTGGGAGCAGTACTTC. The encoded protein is CASSYGQWEQYF.

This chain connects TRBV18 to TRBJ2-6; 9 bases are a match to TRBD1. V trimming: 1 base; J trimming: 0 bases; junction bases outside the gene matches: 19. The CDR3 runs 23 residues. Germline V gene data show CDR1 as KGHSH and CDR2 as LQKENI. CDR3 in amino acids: CASSPLGEGQGFPLSSGANVLTF. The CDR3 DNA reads TGTGCCAGCTCACCACTAGGAGAGGGACAGGGATTTCCCTTGAGCTCTGGGGCCAACGTCCTGACTTTC. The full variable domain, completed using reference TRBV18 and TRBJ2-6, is NAGVMQNPRHLVRRRGQEARLRCSPMKGHSHVYWYRQLPEEGLKFMVYLQKENIIDESGMPKERFSAEFPKEGPSILRIQQVVRGDSAAYFCASSPLGEGQGFPLSSGANVLTFGAGSRLTVL.

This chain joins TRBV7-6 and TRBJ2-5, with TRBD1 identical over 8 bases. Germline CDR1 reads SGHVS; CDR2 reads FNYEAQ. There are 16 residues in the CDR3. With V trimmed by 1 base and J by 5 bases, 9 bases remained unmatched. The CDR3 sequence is CASSLGAGGFVETQYF. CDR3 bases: TGTGCCAGCAGCTTAGGTGCAGGGGGCTTCGTTGAGACCCAGTACTTC.

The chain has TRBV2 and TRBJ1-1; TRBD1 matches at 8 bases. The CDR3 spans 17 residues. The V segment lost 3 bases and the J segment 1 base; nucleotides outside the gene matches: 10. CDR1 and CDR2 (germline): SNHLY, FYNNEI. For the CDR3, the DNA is TGTGCCAGCAGTGACACAGGGGGGGGGTTTTGGAACACTGAAGCTTTCTTT. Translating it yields CASSDTGGGFWNTEAFF.

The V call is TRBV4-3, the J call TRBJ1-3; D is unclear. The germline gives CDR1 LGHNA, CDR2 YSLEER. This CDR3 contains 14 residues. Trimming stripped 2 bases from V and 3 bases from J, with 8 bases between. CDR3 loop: CASSQTTGGNTIYF. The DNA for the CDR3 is TGCGCCAGCAGCCAAACGACGGGTGGAAACACCATATATTTT.

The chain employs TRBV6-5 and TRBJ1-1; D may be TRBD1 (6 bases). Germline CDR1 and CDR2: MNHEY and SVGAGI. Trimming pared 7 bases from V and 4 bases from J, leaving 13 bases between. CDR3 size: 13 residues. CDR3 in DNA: TGTGCCAGCAAGCTGACAGGTGGCACTGAAGCTTTCTTT. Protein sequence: CASKLTGGTEAFF.

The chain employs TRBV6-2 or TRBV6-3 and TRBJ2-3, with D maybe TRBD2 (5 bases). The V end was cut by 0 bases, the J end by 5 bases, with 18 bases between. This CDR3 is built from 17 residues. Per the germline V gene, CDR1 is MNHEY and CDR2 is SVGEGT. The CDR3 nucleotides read TGTGCCAGCAGTTACTCACGGGGAGAAGCCACACTAGATACGCAGTATTTT. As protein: CASSYSRGEATLDTQYF.

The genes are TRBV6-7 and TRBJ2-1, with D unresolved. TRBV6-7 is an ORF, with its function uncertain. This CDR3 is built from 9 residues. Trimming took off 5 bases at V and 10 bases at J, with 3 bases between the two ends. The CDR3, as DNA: TGTGCCAGCAGTGGCGAGCAGTTCTTC. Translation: CASSGEQFF.

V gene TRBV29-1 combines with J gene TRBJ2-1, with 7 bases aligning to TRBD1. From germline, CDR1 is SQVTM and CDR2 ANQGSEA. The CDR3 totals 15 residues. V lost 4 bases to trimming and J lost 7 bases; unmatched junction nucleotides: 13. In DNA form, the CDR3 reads TGCAGCGTTGGCTTGGTAAGGGGGCTAAAAAATGAGCAGTTCTTC. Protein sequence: CSVGLVRGLKNEQFF.

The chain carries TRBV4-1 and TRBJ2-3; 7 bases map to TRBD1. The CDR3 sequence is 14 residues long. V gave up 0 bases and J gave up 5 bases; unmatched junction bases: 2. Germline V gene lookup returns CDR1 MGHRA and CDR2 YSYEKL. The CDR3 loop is CASSQESGGDTQYF. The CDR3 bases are TGCGCCAGCAGCCAAGAATCAGGGGGAGATACGCAGTATTTT.

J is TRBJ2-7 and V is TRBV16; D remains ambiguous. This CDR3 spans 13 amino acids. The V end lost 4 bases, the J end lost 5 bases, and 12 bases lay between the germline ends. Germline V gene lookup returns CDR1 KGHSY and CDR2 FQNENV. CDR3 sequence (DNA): TGTGCCAGCAGCCCCGAACAAGGGAACGAGCAGTACTTC. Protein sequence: CASSPEQGNEQYF.

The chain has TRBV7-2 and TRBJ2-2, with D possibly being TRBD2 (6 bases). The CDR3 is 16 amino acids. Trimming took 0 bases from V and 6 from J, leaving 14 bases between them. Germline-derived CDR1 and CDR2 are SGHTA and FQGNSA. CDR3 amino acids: CASSLARGASAGELFF. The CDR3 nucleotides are TGTGCCAGCAGCTTAGCGAGAGGGGCTAGCGCCGGGGAGCTGTTTTTT.

In DNA, the CDR3 is TGCAGCGTTGTAGGGTCCGGAAACACCATATATTTT. It codes for CSVVGSGNTIYF. The V gene is TRBV29-1, the J gene TRBJ1-3; D unresolved. Per the germline V gene, CDR1 is SQVTM and CDR2 is ANQGSEA. The CDR3 sequence is 12 residues long. V was cut by 4 bases and J by 4 bases, with 8 bases left in between.

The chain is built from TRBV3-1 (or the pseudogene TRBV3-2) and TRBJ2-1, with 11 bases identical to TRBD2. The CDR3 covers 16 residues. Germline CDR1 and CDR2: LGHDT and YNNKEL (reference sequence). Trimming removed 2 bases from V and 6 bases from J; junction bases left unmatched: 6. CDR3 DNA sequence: TGTGCCAGCAGCCAACTGACTAGCGGGGTAATCAATGAGCAGTTCTTC. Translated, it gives CASSQLTSGVINEQFF.

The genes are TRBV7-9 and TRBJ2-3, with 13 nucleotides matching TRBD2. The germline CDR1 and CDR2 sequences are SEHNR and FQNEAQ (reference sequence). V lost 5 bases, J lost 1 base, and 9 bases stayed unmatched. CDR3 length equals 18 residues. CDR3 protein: CASSLTSGGAPGTDTQYF. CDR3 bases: TGTGCCAGCAGCCTTACTAGCGGGGGGGCCCCGGGCACAGATACGCAGTATTTT.

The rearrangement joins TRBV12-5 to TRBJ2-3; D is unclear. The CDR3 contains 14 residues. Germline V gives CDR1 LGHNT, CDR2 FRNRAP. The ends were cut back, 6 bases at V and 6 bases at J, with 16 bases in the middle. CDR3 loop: CASGRLEMVDTQYF. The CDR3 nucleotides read TGTGCTAGTGGCCGCCTGGAGATGGTCGATACGCAGTATTTT.

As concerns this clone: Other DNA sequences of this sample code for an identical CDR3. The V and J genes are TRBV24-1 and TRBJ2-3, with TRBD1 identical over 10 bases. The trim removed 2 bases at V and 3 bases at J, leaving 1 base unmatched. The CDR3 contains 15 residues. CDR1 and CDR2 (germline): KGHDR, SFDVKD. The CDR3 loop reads CATSDWTGGTDTQYF. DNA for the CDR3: TGTGCCACCAGTGATTGGACAGGGGGAACAGATACGCAGTATTTT.

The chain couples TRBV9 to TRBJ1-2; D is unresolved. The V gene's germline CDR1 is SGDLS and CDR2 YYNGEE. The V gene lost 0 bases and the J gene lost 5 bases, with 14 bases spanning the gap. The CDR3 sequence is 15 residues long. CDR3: CASSVDLGRRYGYTF. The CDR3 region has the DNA TGTGCCAGCAGCGTAGATCTGGGAAGGCGGTATGGCTACACCTTC.

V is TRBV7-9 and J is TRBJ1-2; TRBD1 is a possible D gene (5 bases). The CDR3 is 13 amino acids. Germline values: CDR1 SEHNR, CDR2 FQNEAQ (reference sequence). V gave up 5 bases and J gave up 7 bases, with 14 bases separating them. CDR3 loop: CASSRERDVGYTF. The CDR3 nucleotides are TGTGCCAGCAGCCGGGAACGGGACGTTGGCTACACCTTC.

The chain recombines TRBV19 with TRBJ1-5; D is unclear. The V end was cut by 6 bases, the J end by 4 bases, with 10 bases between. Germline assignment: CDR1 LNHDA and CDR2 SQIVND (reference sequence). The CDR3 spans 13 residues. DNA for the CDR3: TGTGCCAGTAGCTTTTCGGGGAATCAGCCCCAGCATTTT. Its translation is CASSFSGNQPQHF.

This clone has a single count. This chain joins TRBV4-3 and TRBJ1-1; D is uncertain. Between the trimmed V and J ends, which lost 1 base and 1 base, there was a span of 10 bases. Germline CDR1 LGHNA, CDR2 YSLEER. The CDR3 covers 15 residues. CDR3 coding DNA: TGCGCCAGCAGCCAAGGTGGGCAGGCGAACACTGAAGCTTTCTTT. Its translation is CASSQGGQANTEAFF.

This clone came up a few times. The CDR3 region is CSAGLLGRNTIYF. The CDR3 nucleotides read TGCAGCGCTGGCCTGTTAGGGAGAAACACCATATATTTT. The J gene is TRBJ1-3, the V gene TRBV29-1; D unresolved. This CDR3 is 13 amino acids long. Germline V gene data show CDR1 as SQVTM and CDR2 as ANQGSEA. The V and J ends lost 7 bases and 5 bases respectively, with 15 bases between them.

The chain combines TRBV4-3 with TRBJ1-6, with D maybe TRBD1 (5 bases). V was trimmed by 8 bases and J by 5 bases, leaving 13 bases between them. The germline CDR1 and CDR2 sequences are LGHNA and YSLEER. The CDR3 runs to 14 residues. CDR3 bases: TGCGCCAGCCGCTGGGACCGTAATAATTCACCCCTCCACTTT. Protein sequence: CASRWDRNNSPLHF.

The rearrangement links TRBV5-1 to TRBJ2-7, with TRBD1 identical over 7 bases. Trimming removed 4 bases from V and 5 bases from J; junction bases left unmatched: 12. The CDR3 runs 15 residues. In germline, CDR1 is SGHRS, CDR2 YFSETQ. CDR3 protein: CASSQNTGAVNEQYF. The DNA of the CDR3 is TGCGCCAGCAGCCAAAACACAGGGGCGGTCAACGAGCAGTACTTC. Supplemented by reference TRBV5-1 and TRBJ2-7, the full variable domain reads KAGVTQTPRYLIKTRGQQVTLSCSPISGHRSVSWYQQTPGQGLQFLFEYFSETQRNKGNFPGRFSGRQFSNSRSEMNVSTLELGDSALYLCASSQNTGAVNEQYFGPGTRLTVT.

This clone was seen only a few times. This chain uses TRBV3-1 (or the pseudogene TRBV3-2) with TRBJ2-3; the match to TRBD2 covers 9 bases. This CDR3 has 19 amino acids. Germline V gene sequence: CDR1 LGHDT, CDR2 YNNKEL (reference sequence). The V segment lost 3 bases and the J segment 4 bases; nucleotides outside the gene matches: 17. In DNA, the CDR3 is TGTGCCAGCAGCCATGTTACCAGAGCGGGGGGCGGAGTCGCAGATACGCAGTATTTT. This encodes CASSHVTRAGGGVADTQYF.

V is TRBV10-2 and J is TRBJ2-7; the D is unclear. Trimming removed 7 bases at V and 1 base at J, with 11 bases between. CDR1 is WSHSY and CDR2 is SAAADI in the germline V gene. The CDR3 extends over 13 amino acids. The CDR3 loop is CASTEGESYEQYF. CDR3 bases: TGCGCCAGCACGGAAGGAGAATCCTACGAGCAGTACTTC.

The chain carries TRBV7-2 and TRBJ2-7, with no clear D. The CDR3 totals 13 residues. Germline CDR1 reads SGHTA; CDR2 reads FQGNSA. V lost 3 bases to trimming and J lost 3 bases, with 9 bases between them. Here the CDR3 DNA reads TGTGCCAGCAGCTTGGACGGCCTCTACGAGCAGTACTTC. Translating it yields CASSLDGLYEQYF.

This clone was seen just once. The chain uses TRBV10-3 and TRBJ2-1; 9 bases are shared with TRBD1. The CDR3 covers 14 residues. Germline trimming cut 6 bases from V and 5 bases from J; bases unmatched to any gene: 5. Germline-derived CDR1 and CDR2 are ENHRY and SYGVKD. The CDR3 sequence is CAISQTGGNNEQFF. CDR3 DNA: TGTGCCATCAGCCAGACAGGGGGGAACAATGAGCAGTTCTTC.